This T cell receptor (beta chain) was sequenced for a study of beta chain features in type 1 diabetes. Study-level findings and limits: Shorter TCRB CDR3s, moderately but significantly so, were found in Type 1 diabetes patients in all four CD4+ subsets. Within patients, naive, central memory and Treg TCRB repertoires seemed more similar than within healthy donors.

A single heparinised blood sample, averaging about 100 mL, was obtained per donor. Post-sort purity exceeded 98% for all sorted populations. This clone occurred many times. The antigen is not known. Between the trimmed V and J ends, which lost 10 bases and 0 bases, there was a span of 19 bases. CDR1 is SNHLY, CDR2 FYNNEI, per germline. The length of the CDR3 is 16 residues. Reverse transcribing all isolated RNA meant expressed TCRB transcripts were sequenced. The table came from immunoSEQ multiplex PCR; TCRdb's copy has only in-frame clones and leaves some out. The sample yields roughly 400,000 clones, about 10% seen once.

The material sequenced was central memory CD4+ T cells from blood. The sequence was obtained from a man aged 30 to 39 with type 1 diabetes. The rearrangement links TRBV2 to TRBJ1-5, with D unclear. CDR3 in amino acids: CAIKTGSSFSNQPQHF. The CDR3 DNA is TGTGCCATCAAAACCGGGTCGTCGTTTAGCAATCAGCCCCAGCATTTT.